A selection of T cell receptor beta chains follows, all from one sample in a study of T cells in Graves' hyperthyroidism and ophthalmopathy. TCRdb used MiXCR to reprocess the multiplex PCR reads, holding one entry per CDR3 protein. The table includes 310,000 or so distinct CDR3 sequences, about a sixth detected once. The sequencing input was blood. The source of these receptors is a woman aged 55-70 years with Graves' ophthalmopathy. The CDR3 runs from the conserved cysteine through the conserved F or W. A D gene is named only where the DNA matches it firmly. The size of a clone is reported for some rows only, either as once, few or many, or as a class for expanded clones.

d_call	clone_size	v_call	j_call	cdr3_aa	cdr3_nt
-	many	TRBV11-2	TRBJ2-2	CASSLRAWELFF	TGTGCCAGCAGCTTAAGGGCGTGGGAGCTGTTTTTT
TRBD1	few	TRBV20-1	TRBJ1-6	CSARDSSSYNSPLHF	TGCAGTGCGCGGGACAGCAGCTCCTATAATTCACCCCTCCACTTT
-	many	TRBV4-1	TRBJ2-5	CASSQTAANQETQYF	TGCGCCAGCAGCCAGACGGCAGCGAACCAAGAGACCCAGTACTTC
-	-	TRBV4-3	TRBJ1-6	CASSRDPGSSYNSPLHF	TGCGCCAGCAGCCGGGATCCCGGGAGCTCCTATAATTCACCCCTCCACTTT
TRBD2	many	TRBV27	TRBJ2-3	CASSLSGGGYTDTQYF	TGTGCCAGCAGTTTATCGGGCGGGGGATACACAGATACGCAGTATTTT
-	many	TRBV7-2	TRBJ2-7	CASSSRVGDEQYF	TGTGCCAGCAGCTCCCGTGTGGGTGACGAGCAGTACTTC
-	many	TRBV27	TRBJ1-2	CASSLSMANRANYGYTF	TGTGCCAGCAGTTTATCGATGGCTAACCGAGCTAACTATGGCTACACCTTC
-	many	TRBV12-3/TRBV12-4	TRBJ2-7	CASSPPLGTYEQYF	TGTGCCAGCAGCCCCCCTTTAGGGACCTACGAGCAGTACTTC
TRBD1	many	TRBV7-2	TRBJ2-3	CASSLSYVDRGRADTQYF	TGTGCCAGCAGCTTAAGTTATGTGGACAGGGGGCGGGCAGATACGCAGTATTTT
-	-	TRBV5-4	TRBJ2-3	CASSTPASTDTQYF	TGTGCCAGCAGCACACCCGCCAGCACAGATACGCAGTATTTT
TRBD1	few	TRBV5-8	TRBJ1-1	CASSQGQDNTEAFF	TGTGCCAGCAGCCAAGGACAGGACAACACTGAAGCTTTCTTT
-	many	TRBV5-1	TRBJ1-1	CASSLWAGLGAEAFF	TGCGCCAGCAGCTTGTGGGCAGGTCTGGGAGCGGAGGCTTTCTTT
TRBD1	many	TRBV20-1	TRBJ1-1	CSALGQRYDMNTEAFF	TGCAGTGCCTTGGGACAGCGGTATGACATGAACACTGAAGCTTTCTTT
-	many	TRBV7-2	TRBJ1-5	CASSFLAGQPQHF	TGTGCCAGCAGCTTTCTTGCCGGCCAGCCCCAGCATTTT
-	many	TRBV27	TRBJ1-2	CASSLRGGYGYTF	TGTGCCAGCAGTTTACGGGGTGGCTATGGCTACACCTTC
-	many	TRBV27	TRBJ1-1	CASGFQMNTEAFF	TGTGCCAGCGGTTTTCAGATGAACACTGAAGCTTTCTTT
-	many	TRBV6-1	TRBJ2-2	CAHEVNTGELFF	TGTGCCCACGAGGTGAACACCGGGGAGCTGTTTTTT
TRBD1	-	TRBV7-2	TRBJ2-4	CASSLTGGAGKNIQYF	TGTGCCAGCAGCTTAACAGGGGGCGCGGGCAAAAACATTCAGTACTTC
TRBD1	-	TRBV4-1	TRBJ2-1	CASSQRQGRVSGQDEQFF	TGCGCCAGCAGCCAACGACAGGGGCGGGTGAGTGGTCAGGATGAGCAGTTCTTC
-	many	TRBV29-1	TRBJ2-2	CSVQDTGELFF	TGCAGCGTTCAGGACACCGGGGAGCTGTTTTTT
TRBD1	-	TRBV6-1	TRBJ2-1	CASSLTGDLSYNEQFF	TGTGCCAGCTCCCTAACAGGGGACCTCTCCTACAATGAGCAGTTCTTC
-	many	TRBV18	TRBJ2-6	CASSPRQNSGANVLTF	TGTGCCAGCTCACCGCGACAGAACTCTGGGGCCAACGTCCTGACTTTC
TRBD1	many	TRBV7-3	TRBJ2-1	CASSLKGGGWNEQFF	TGTGCCAGCAGCTTAAAAGGGGGCGGGTGGAATGAGCAGTTCTTC
-	-	TRBV12-5	TRBJ2-2	CASGLWTANTGELFF	TGTGCTAGTGGTTTGTGGACAGCGAACACCGGGGAGCTGTTTTTT
-	few	TRBV7-8	TRBJ1-1	CASSVTWSGGTEAFF	TGTGCCAGCAGCGTCACCTGGTCGGGGGGCACTGAAGCTTTCTTT
-	many	TRBV6-6	TRBJ1-3	CASSYGPGLGNTIYF	TGTGCCAGCAGTTACGGGCCAGGGCTTGGAAACACCATATATTTT
-	many	TRBV7-2	TRBJ1-4	CASSFGGQANEKLFF	TGTGCCAGCAGCTTTGGGGGCCAAGCTAATGAAAAACTGTTTTTT
-	-	TRBV2	TRBJ1-2	CASIFDGLKNYGYTF	TGTGCCAGCATTTTTGACGGTCTGAAGAACTATGGCTACACCTTC
TRBD2	few	TRBV24-1	TRBJ2-1	CATSDSSGGPNEQFF	TGTGCCACCAGTGATTCTAGCGGGGGGCCCAATGAGCAGTTCTTC
TRBD2	many	TRBV28	TRBJ2-1	CASRTTSGRAFEQFF	TGTGCCAGCAGAACCACTAGCGGGAGGGCCTTCGAGCAGTTCTTC
TRBD1	-	TRBV2	TRBJ2-5	CASSERQGVRPKPTQYF	TGTGCCAGCAGTGAACGGCAGGGGGTTCGACCAAAGCCGACCCAGTACTTC
-	-	TRBV27	TRBJ1-2	CASSLGPRVLDGYTF	TGTGCCAGCAGTTTGGGACCCAGGGTCTTGGATGGCTACACCTTC
-	-	TRBV20-1	TRBJ2-7	CSAPAAPHYEQYF	TGCAGTGCTCCGGCGGCCCCTCACTACGAGCAGTACTTC
-	many	TRBV30	TRBJ1-1	CAWSANQGTEAFF	TGTGCCTGGAGTGCAAATCAGGGTACTGAAGCTTTCTTT
-	few	TRBV14	TRBJ2-7	CASSHYRDTRYEQYF	TGTGCCAGCAGCCATTACCGGGACACACGATACGAGCAGTACTTC
-	-	TRBV5-4	TRBJ2-7	CASTPVPGDYEQYF	TGTGCCAGCACCCCGGTGCCGGGGGACTACGAGCAGTACTTC
TRBD1	-	TRBV19	TRBJ1-1	CASSTPGGNTEAFF	TGTGCCAGTAGTACCCCAGGGGGGAACACTGAAGCTTTCTTT
TRBD2	few	TRBV20-1	TRBJ2-2	CSARVSGSTGELFF	TGCAGTGCTAGGGTGAGCGGGAGTACCGGGGAGCTGTTTTTT
-	many	TRBV14	TRBJ2-2	CASSPVIGHITGELFF	TGTGCCAGCAGCCCGGTAATAGGACATATCACCGGGGAGCTGTTTTTT
TRBD2	many	TRBV27	TRBJ2-7	CASSWAGGTTYEQYF	TGTGCCAGCAGTTGGGCGGGAGGGACAACCTACGAGCAGTACTTC